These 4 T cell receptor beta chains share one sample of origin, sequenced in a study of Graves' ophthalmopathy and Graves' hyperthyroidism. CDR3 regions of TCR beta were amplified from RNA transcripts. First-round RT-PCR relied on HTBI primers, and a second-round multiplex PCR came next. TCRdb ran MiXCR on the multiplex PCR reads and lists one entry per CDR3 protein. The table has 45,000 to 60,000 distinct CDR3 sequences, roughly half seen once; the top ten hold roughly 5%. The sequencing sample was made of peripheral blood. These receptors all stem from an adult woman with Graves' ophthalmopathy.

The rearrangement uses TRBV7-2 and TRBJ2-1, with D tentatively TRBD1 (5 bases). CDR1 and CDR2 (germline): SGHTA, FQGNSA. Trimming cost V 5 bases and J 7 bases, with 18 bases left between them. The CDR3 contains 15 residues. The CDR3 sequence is CASSQPKGSMNEQFF. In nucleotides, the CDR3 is TGTGCCAGCAGCCAGCCGAAGGGGTCTATGAATGAGCAGTTCTTC.

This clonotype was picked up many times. The CDR3 loop is CASSLDGGQGASPLHF. CDR3 coding DNA: TGTGCCAGCAGCTTAGATGGGGGACAGGGGGCATCACCCCTCCACTTT. The chain couples TRBV11-2 to TRBJ1-6; 12 nucleotides line up with TRBD1. CDR1 SGHAT and CDR2 FQNNGV come from the germline V gene. This CDR3 has 16 residues. With V trimmed by 0 bases and J by 10 bases, 4 bases remained unmatched.

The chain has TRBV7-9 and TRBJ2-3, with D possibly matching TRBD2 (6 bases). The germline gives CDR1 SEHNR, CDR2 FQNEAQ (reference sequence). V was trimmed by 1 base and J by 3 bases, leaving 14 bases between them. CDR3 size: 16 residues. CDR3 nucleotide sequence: TGTGCCAGCAGCTTAGTGGGTAGCGGTACGACAGATACGCAGTATTTT. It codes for CASSLVGSGTTDTQYF.

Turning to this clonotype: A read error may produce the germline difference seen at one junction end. CDR3 sequence reads: CASSKDRGF. The CDR3 DNA is TGTGCCAGCAGCAAAGACAGGGGATTT. The V gene is TRBV5-6, the J gene TRBJ1-5; 8 bases are a match to TRBD1. Germline CDR1 is SGHDT and CDR2 is YYEEEE. This CDR3 spans 9 amino acids.